A selection of T cell receptor beta chains follows, all from one sample in a study of CD8 T cells in Susac syndrome. TCRdb passed the immunoSEQ multiplex PCR reads through MiXCR, listing each CDR3 protein once. The sample has approximately 160,000 distinct CDR3 sequences; roughly 94% are singletons. Sequenced sample: CD4+ T cells from PBMCs. These receptors were obtained from a human donor in good health. Each CDR3 is given without its conserved first and last residue.

v_gene: TRBV30
CDR3aa: AWSVLGTQY

v_gene: TRBV5-1
CDR3aa: ASSFGQKQETQY

v_gene: TRBV6-1
CDR3aa: ASSEARRAGY

v_gene: TRBV29-1
CDR3aa: SVESPRSGYT

v_gene: TRBV5-1
CDR3aa: ASRDLRGLNEQY

v_gene: TRBV7-8
CDR3aa: ASSYYMNTEAF

v_gene: TRBV3-1
CDR3aa: ASNLYGRMNTEAF

v_gene: TRBV28
CDR3aa: ASSLPDRGREAF

v_gene: TRBV19
CDR3aa: ASTYRRVGETQY

v_gene: TRBV20-1
CDR3aa: TARDRYRDTSGELF

v_gene: TRBV7-2
CDR3aa: ASSLNGLGTDTQY

v_gene: TRBV6-5
CDR3aa: ASSYSMFGSYEQY

v_gene: TRBV30
CDR3aa: AWSVLGTGSRYGYT

v_gene: TRBV12-3/TRBV12-4
CDR3aa: ASRPGRLSYEQY

v_gene: TRBV7-8
CDR3aa: ASSLVRQETQY

v_gene: TRBV21-1
CDR3aa: ASSKEGPDPEQF

v_gene: TRBV12-3/TRBV12-4
CDR3aa: ASSLAGGYYNEQF

v_gene: TRBV30
CDR3aa: AWSVWQSYT

v_gene: TRBV27
CDR3aa: ASSLSGTGRAF

v_gene: TRBV20-1
CDR3aa: SASADNYGYT

v_gene: TRBV20-1
CDR3aa: SLSTGGQETQY

v_gene: TRBV7-2
CDR3aa: ASSSGGSGANVLT

v_gene: TRBV20-1
CDR3aa: SAHPRDRGDEQY

v_gene: TRBV20-1
CDR3aa: SARRGGGELF

v_gene: TRBV6-5
CDR3aa: ASSYWAVTGIEAF

v_gene: TRBV29-1
CDR3aa: SVGKSYEQY

v_gene: TRBV19
CDR3aa: ASSRQSLNEQF

v_gene: TRBV20-1
CDR3aa: SAQWRAGQETQY

v_gene: TRBV2
CDR3aa: ASRMDRNTGELF

v_gene: TRBV3-1
CDR3aa: ASSQDPGNQGGYT

v_gene: TRBV12-3/TRBV12-4
CDR3aa: ASTRQGSYNEQF